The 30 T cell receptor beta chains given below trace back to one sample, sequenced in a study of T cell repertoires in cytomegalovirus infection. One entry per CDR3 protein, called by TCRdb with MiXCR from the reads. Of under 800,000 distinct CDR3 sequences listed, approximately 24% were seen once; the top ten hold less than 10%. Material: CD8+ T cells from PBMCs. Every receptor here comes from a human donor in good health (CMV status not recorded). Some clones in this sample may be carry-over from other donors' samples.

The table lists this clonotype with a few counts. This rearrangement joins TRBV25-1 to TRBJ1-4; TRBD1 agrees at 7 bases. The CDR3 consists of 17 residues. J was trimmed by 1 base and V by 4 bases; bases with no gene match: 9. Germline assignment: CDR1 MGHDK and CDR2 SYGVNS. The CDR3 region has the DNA TGTGCCAGCAGTGGCCGGGACAGACATCAAACTAATGAAAAACTGTTTTTT. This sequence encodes CASSGRDRHQTNEKLFF.

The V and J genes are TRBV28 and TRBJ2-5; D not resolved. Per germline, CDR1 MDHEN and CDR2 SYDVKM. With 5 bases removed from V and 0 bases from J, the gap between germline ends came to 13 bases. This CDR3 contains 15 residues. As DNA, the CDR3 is TGTGCCAGCAGTGAAGGGTGGCAGGACCAAGAGACCCAGTACTTC. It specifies CASSEGWQDQETQYF.

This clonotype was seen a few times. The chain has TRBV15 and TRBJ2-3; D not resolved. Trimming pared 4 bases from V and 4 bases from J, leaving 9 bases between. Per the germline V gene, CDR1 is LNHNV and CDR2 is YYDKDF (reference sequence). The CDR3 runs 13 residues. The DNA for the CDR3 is TGTGCCACCAGCACACAGCGATCAGATACGCAGTATTTT. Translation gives CATSTQRSDTQYF.

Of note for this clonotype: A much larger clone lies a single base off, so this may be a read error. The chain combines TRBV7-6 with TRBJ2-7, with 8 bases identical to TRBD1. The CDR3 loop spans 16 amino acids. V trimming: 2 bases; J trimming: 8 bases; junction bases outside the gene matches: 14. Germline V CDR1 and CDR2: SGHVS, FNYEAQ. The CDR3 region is CASSLNGQGIFSKQYV. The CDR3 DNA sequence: TGTGCCAGCAGCTTAAATGGACAGGGAATTTTCTCCAAGCAGTACGTC.

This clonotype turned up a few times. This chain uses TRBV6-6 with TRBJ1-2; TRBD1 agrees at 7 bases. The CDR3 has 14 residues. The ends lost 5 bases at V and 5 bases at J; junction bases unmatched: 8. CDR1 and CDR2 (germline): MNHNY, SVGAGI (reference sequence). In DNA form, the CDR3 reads TGTGCCAGCAGTCCCCAGGGGGTAGGGTATGGCTACACCTTC. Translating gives CASSPQGVGYGYTF.

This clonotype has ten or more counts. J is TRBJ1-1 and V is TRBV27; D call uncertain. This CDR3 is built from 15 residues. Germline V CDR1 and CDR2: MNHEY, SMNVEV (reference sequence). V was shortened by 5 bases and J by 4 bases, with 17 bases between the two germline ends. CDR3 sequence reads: CASSPPLQAGTEAFF. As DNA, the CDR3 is TGTGCCAGCAGTCCCCCCCTCCAAGCGGGCACTGAAGCTTTCTTT.

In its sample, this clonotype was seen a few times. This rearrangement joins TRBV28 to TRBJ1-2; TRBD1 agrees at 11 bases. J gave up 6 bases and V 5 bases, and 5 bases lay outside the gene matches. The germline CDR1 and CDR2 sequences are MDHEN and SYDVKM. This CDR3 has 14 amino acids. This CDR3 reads CASSGWDRGDGYTF. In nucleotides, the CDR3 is TGTGCCAGCAGTGGCTGGGACAGGGGGGATGGCTACACCTTC.

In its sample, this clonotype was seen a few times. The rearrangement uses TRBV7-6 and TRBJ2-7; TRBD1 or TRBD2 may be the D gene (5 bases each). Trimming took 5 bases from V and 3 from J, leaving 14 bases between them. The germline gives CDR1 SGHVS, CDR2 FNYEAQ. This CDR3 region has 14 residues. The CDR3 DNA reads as TGTGCCAGCAGCAAACCGGGACCCTACTACGAGCAGTACTTC. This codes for CASSKPGPYYEQYF.

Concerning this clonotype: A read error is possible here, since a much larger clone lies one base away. The CDR3 is CVSSHSGSEAFF. CDR3 nucleotides: TGTGTCAGCAGCCATTCAGGGTCGGAAGCTTTCTTT. The rearrangement uses TRBV7-9 and TRBJ1-1; TRBD1 is a possible D gene (5 bases). Germline values: CDR1 SEHNR, CDR2 FQNEAQ (reference sequence). This CDR3 has 12 amino acids.

Here the CDR3 reads CASRETGADTQYF. The CDR3 nucleotides are TGTGCCAGCAGGGAAACAGGGGCAGATACGCAGTATTTT. The rearrangement uses TRBV28 and TRBJ2-3; 7 nucleotides agree with TRBD1. The V segment lost 6 bases and the J segment 4 bases; nucleotides outside the gene matches: 4. Germline CDR1 MDHEN, CDR2 SYDVKM. CDR3 size: 13 residues. Full variable domain (remainder filled in from reference TRBV28 and TRBJ2-3): DVKVTQSSRYLVKRTGEKVFLECVQDMDHENMFWYRQDPGLGLRLIYFSYDVKMKEKGDIPEGYSVSREKKERFSLILESASTNQTSMYLCASRETGADTQYFGPGTRLTVL.

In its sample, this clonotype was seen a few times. CDR3 DNA sequence: TGTGCCAGCCGAGGGGGCCTTGAGCAGTTCTTC. Translated, it gives CASRGGLEQFF. The genes are TRBV6-5 and TRBJ2-1; 7 bases map to TRBD1. The CDR3 runs 11 residues. Trimming took 8 bases from V and 9 from J; bases not matched to a gene: 4. Germline V gene sequence: CDR1 MNHEY, CDR2 SVGAGI.

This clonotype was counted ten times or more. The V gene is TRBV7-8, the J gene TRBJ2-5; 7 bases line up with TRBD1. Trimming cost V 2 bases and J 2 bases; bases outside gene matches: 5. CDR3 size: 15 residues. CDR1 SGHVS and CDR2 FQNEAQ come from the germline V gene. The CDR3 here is CASSLIRGPQETQYF. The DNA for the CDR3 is TGTGCCAGCAGCTTAATAAGGGGGCCTCAAGAGACCCAGTACTTC.

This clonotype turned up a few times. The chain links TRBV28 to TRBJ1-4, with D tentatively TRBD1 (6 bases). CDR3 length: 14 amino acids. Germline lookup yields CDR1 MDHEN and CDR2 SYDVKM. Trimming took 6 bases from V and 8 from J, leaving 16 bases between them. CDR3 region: CASRVRGLREKLFF. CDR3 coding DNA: TGTGCCAGCAGGGTCAGGGGCCTCAGGGAAAAACTGTTTTTT. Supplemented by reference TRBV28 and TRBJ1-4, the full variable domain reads DVKVTQSSRYLVKRTGEKVFLECVQDMDHENMFWYRQDPGLGLRLIYFSYDVKMKEKGDIPEGYSVSREKKERFSLILESASTNQTSMYLCASRVRGLREKLFFGSGTQLSVL.

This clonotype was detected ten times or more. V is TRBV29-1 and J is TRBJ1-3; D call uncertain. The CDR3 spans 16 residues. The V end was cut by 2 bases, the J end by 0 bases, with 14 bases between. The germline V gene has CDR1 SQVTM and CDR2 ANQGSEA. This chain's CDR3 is CSVERLDRSSGNTIYF. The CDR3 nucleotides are TGCAGCGTTGAACGTCTGGACCGCAGCTCTGGAAACACCATATATTTT.

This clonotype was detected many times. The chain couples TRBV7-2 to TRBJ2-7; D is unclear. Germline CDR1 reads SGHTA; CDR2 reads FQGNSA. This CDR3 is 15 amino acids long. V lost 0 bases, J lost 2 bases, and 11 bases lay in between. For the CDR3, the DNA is TGTGCCAGCAGCTTAGCAGGGTACTCCCCCTACGAGCAGTACTTC. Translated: CASSLAGYSPYEQYF. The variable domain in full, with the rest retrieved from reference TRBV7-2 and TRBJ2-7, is GAGVSQSPSNKVTEKGKDVELRCDPISGHTALYWYRQSLGQGLEFLIYFQGNSAPDKSGLPSDRFSAERTGGSVSTLTIQRTQQEDSAVYLCASSLAGYSPYEQYFGPGTRLTVT.

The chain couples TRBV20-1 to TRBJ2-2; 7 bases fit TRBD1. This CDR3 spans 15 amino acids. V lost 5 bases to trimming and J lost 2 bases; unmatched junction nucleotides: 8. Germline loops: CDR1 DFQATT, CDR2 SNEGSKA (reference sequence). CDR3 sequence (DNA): TGCAGTGCTGGCCCGGGACAGCAAAACACCGGGGAGCTGTTTTTT. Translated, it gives CSAGPGQQNTGELFF.

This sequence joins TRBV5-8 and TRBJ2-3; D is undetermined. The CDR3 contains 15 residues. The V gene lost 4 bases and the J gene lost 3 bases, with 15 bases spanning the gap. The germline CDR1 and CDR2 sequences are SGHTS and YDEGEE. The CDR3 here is CASSRIVWGTDTQYF. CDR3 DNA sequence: TGTGCCAGCAGCCGCATCGTATGGGGAACAGATACGCAGTATTTT.

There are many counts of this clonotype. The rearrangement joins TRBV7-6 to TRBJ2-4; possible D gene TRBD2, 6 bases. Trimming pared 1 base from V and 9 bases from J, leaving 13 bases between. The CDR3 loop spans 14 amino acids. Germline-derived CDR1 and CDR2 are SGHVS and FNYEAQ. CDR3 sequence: CASSLGGVLGIQYF. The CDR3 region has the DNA TGTGCCAGCAGCTTAGGGGGGGTGTTGGGCATTCAGTACTTC.

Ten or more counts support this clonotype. DNA of the CDR3: TGTGCCAGCACAGTTAACCCCCAGACAGATACGCAGTATTTT. It is translated as CASTVNPQTDTQYF. The chain employs TRBV6-6 and TRBJ2-3; D remains ambiguous. This CDR3 is built from 14 residues. CDR1 and CDR2 from the germline V gene are MNHNY and SVGAGI (reference sequence). V lost 7 bases and J lost 3, with 14 bases in between.

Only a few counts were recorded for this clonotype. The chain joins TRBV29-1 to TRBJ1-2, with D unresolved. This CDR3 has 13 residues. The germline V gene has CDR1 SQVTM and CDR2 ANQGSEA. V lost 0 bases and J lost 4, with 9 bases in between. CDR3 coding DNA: TGCAGCGTTGAAGATAACAGTGCCTATGGCTACACCTTC. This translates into CSVEDNSAYGYTF.

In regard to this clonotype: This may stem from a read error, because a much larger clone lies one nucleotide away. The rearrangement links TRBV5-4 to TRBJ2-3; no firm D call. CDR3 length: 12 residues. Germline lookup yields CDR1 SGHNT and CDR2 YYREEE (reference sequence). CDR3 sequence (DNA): TGTGCCAGCAGCTTGTATGCAGATACGCCGTATTTT. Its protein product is CASSLYADTPYF.

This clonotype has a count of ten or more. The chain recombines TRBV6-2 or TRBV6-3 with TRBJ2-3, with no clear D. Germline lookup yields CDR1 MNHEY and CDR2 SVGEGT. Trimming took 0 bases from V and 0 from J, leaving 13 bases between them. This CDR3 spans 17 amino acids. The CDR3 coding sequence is TGTGCCAGCAGTTACTCGATTGGCGTTGTTAGCACAGATACGCAGTATTTT. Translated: CASSYSIGVVSTDTQYF.

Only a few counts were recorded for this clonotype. The CDR3 sequence: CASSNPGTYYNEQFF. CDR3 coding DNA: TGCGCCAGCAGCAACCCCGGGACCTACTACAATGAGCAGTTCTTC. J is TRBJ2-1 and V is TRBV5-1; D may correspond to TRBD1 or TRBD2 (5 bases each). Germline CDR1 SGHRS, CDR2 YFSETQ. Trimming removed 4 bases from V and 3 bases from J, with 14 bases in between. This CDR3 spans 15 amino acids. Using reference TRBV5-1 and TRBJ2-1 for the parts outside the CDR3, the full variable domain is KAGVTQTPRYLIKTRGQQVTLSCSPISGHRSVSWYQQTPGQGLQFLFEYFSETQRNKGNFPGRFSGRQFSNSRSEMNVSTLELGDSALYLCASSNPGTYYNEQFFGPGTRLTVL.

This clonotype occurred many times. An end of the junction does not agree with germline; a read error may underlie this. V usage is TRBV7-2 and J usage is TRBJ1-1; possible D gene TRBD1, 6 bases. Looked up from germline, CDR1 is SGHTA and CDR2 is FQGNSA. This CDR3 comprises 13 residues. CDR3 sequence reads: CASSQGGVTEAFF. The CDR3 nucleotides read TGCGCCAGCAGCCAAGGGGGAGTCACTGAAGCTTTCTTT.

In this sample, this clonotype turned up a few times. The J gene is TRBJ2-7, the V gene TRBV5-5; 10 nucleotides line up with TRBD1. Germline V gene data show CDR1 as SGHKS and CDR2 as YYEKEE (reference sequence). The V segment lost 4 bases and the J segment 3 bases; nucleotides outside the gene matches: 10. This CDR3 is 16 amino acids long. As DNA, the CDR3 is TGTGCCAGCAGCGTACGACAGGGGGCTATCCTCTACGAGCAGTACTTC. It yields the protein CASSVRQGAILYEQYF.

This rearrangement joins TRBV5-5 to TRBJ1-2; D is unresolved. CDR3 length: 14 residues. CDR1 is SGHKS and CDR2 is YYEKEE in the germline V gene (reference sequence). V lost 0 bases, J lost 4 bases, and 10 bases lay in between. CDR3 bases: TGTGCCAGCAGCTTGGATCGGGCTAGCTATGGCTACACCTTC. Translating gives CASSLDRASYGYTF.

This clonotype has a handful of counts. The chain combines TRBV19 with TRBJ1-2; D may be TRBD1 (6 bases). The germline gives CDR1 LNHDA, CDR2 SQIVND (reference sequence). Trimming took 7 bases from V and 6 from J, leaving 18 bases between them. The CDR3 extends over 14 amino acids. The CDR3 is CASTRGGGADGYTF. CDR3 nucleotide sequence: TGTGCCAGTACCCGCGGGGGGGGCGCTGATGGCTACACCTTC. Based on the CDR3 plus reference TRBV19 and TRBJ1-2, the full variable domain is DGGITQSPKYLFRKEGQNVTLSCEQNLNHDAMYWYRQDPGQGLRLIYYSQIVNDFQKGDIAEGYSVSREKKESFPLTVTSAQKNPTAFYLCASTRGGGADGYTFGSGTRLTVV.

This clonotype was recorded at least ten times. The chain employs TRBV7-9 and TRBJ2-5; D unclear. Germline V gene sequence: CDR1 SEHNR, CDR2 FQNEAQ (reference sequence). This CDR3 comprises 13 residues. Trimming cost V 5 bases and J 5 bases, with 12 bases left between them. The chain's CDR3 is CASSPVPWETQYF. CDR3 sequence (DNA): TGTGCCAGCAGCCCTGTCCCTTGGGAGACCCAGTACTTC.

The CDR3 region has the DNA TGTGCCAGTTCACTTATCCTCGGGACGAACCCGCAGTATTTT. Its protein product is CASSLILGTNPQYF. The V and J genes are TRBV27 and TRBJ2-3; either TRBD1 or TRBD2 may supply D (5 bases each). Trimming shortened V by 9 bases and J by 10 bases, and 23 bases separated the two germline ends. This CDR3 has 14 amino acids. The germline V gene has CDR1 MNHEY and CDR2 SMNVEV (reference sequence).

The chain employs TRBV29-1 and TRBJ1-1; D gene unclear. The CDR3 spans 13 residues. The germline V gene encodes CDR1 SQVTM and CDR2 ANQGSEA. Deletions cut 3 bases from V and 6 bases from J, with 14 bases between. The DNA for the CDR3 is TGCAGCGTTGACCGGCAGGCTCCTGCTGAAGCTTTCTTT. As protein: CSVDRQAPAEAFF.